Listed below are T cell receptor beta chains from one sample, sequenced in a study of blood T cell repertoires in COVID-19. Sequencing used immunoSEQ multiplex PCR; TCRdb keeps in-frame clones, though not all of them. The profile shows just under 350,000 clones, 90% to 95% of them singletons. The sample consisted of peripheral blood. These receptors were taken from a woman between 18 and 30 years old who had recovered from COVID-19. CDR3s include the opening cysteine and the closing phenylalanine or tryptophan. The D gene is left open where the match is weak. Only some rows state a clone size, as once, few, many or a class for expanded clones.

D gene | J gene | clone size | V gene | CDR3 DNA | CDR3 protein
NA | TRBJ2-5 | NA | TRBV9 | TGTGCCAGCAGCGTAGACAGTGGAGAGACCCAGTACTTC | CASSVDSGETQYF
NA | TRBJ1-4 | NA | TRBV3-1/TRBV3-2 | TGTGCCAGCAGCCAAATGTTTTCGGGGGTTGCAACTAATGAAAAACTGTTTTTT | CASSQMFSGVATNEKLFF
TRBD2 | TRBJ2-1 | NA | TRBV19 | TGTGCCAGTGGACCGGGACTAGCTTTTGAGGAGCAGTTCTTC | CASGPGLAFEEQFF
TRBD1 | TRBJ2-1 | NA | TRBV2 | TGTGCCAGCAGCCGGACAGGTTTCAATGAGCAGTTCTTC | CASSRTGFNEQFF
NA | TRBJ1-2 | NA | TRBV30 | TGTGCCACGACACGGAATGGCTACACCTTC | CATTRNGYTF
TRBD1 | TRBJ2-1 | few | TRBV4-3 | TGCGCCAGCAGCCAAGATGGGACAGGGGGCTACAATGAGCAGTTCTTC | CASSQDGTGGYNEQFF
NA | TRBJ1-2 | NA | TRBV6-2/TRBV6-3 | TGTGCCAGCAGTTACGTCAGGTGGTATGGCTACACCTTC | CASSYVRWYGYTF
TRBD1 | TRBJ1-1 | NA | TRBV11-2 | TGTGCCAGCAGCACTCCTGGGACAGGGAACACTGAAGCTTTCTTT | CASSTPGTGNTEAFF
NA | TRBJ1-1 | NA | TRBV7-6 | TGTGCCAGCAGCTTGACGGGGGAAGCTTTCTTT | CASSLTGEAFF
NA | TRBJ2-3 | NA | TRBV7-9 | TGTGCCAGCAGCTTAGAGGGAGGCCCCGAAGATACGCAGTATTTT | CASSLEGGPEDTQYF
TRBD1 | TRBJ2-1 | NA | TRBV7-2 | TGTGCCAGCAGCTTAACAGGGGAGCTGCATGAGCAGTTCTTC | CASSLTGELHEQFF
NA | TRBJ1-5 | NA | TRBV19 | TGTGCCAGTAGTTTCTCGGGGTCGAGCAATCAGCCCCAGCATTTT | CASSFSGSSNQPQHF
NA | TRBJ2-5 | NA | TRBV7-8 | TGTGCCAGCAGCCTGCGACGGACTATGGGGGAGACCCAGTACTTC | CASSLRRTMGETQYF
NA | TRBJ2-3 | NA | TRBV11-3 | TGTGCCAGCAGCTCCAGACTGACAGATACGCAGTATTTT | CASSSRLTDTQYF
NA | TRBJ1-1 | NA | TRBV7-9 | TGTGCCAGCAGCTTACGCAGGGTTGACACTGAAGCTTTCTTT | CASSLRRVDTEAFF
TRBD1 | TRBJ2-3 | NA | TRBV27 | TGTGCCAGCAGTTCCCGGGGCGAGGGGGCGGGCGCAGATACGCAGTATTTT | CASSSRGEGAGADTQYF
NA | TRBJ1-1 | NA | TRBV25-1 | TGTGCCAGCAGTGAAGTCGGCAGGGCGACTGAAGCTTTCTTT | CASSEVGRATEAFF
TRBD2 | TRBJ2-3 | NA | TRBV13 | TGTGCCAGCAGCACTAAGGGTCGCGCTAGCGGGAGACCAGATACGCAGTATTTT | CASSTKGRASGRPDTQYF
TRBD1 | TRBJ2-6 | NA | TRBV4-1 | TGCGCCAGCAGCCAAGTCGGACAGGGGGCGCACGGGGCCAACGTCCTGACTTTC | CASSQVGQGAHGANVLTF
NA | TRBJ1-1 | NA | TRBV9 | TGTGCCAGCAGCGCGACACAGGGTTCCCTGGGAACTGAAGCTTTCTTT | CASSATQGSLGTEAFF
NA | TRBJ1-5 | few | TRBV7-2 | TGTGCCAGCAGCTTAGAGGGCAGGGGTGATCAGCCCCAGCATTTT | CASSLEGRGDQPQHF
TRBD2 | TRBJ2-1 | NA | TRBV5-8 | TGTGCCAGCAGCCAGCTAGCGGCCCCCGGGGAGCAGTTCTTC | CASSQLAAPGEQFF
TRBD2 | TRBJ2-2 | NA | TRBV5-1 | TGCGCCAGCAGCTGGTCGGGAGGCGGCACCGGGGAGCTGTTTTTT | CASSWSGGGTGELFF
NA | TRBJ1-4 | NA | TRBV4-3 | TGCGCCAGCAGCCAAGCCGGGAGTGCAACTAATGAAAAACTGTTTTTT | CASSQAGSATNEKLFF
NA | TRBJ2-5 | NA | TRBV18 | TGTGCCAGCTCACCTGGGGGGTATCAGCAAGAGACCCAGTACTTC | CASSPGGYQQETQYF
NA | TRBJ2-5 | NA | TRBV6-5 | TGTGCCAGCAGTTATACGGGTAGAGAGACCCAGTACTTC | CASSYTGRETQYF
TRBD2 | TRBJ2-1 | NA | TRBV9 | TGTGCCAGCAGCGTCCTCGGGACTAGCGTCTACAATGAGCAGTTCTTC | CASSVLGTSVYNEQFF
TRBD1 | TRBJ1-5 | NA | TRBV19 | TGTGCCAGTAGTATAGGCGGACAGGCCCAGCATTTT | CASSIGGQAQHF
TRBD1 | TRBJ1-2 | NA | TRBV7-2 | TGTGCCAGCAGCTTGACAGGGATTAACTATGGCTACACCTTC | CASSLTGINYGYTF
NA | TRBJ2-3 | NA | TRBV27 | TGTGCCAGCAGTTCCCACGGGGGCACAGATACGCAGTATTTT | CASSSHGGTDTQYF
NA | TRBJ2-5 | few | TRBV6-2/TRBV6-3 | TGTGCCAGCAGCCCTGGACTGCACGTCTTGGGAGAGACCCAGTACTTC | CASSPGLHVLGETQYF
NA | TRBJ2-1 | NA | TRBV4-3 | TGCGCCAGCAGCCGACCCAGCAACCCCGGGGCCTACAATGAGCAGTTCTTC | CASSRPSNPGAYNEQFF
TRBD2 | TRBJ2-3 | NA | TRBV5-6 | TGTGCCAGCAGACTGGCGGGAGGTCCCACAGATACGCAGTATTTT | CASRLAGGPTDTQYF
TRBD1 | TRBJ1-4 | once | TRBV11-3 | TGTGCCAGCAGCTTAGATCCGGGACAGGGACGTGAAAAACTGTTTTTT | CASSLDPGQGREKLFF
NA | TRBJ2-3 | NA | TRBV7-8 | TGTGCCAGCAGCCCACAGCAGACAGATACGCAGTATTTT | CASSPQQTDTQYF
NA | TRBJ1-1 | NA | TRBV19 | TGTGCCAGTAGTAGATGGGGCAGGGTGAGCACTGAAGCTTTCTTT | CASSRWGRVSTEAFF
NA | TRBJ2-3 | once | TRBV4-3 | TGCGCCAGCAGCCCCAAGGGGGGGGACTACACAGATACGCAGTATTTT | CASSPKGGDYTDTQYF
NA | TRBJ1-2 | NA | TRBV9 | TGTGCCAGCACCCCCCCAGGGTGGGCAGCCAGTCGGGGCTACACCTTC | CASTPPGWAASRGYTF
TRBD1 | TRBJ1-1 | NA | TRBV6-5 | TGTGCCAGCAGTACTCCGGGACAGGGGGCTGAAGCTTTCTTT | CASSTPGQGAEAFF
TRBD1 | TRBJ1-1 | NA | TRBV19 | TGTGCCAGTAGTCACAGGGGGAACACTGAAGCTTTCTTT | CASSHRGNTEAFF